A single TCR beta chain is shown here with its context. Antigen unknown. The data originate from a study of cytomegalovirus exposure and HLA in healthy donors. At the level of the study: The approximately 110 validation repertoires, a later analysis reported, used the same platform as the approximately 670 first-cohort repertoires. Study-level results: Cytomegalovirus-associated TCR beta chains were listed, numbering under 200. In vitro checks showed that a few CMV-associated chains really do target CMV antigens.

The table came from immunoSEQ multiplex PCR; TCRdb's copy has only in-frame clones and leaves some out. This table holds more than 300,000 clones, 75% to 90% found once. The CDR3 is 16 amino acids. Germline V gives CDR1 SGHTA, CDR2 FQGTGA. Trimming at V came to 2 bases and at J to 4 bases, leaving 7 bases not matched to a gene. These donors were members of the roughly 120-subject validation cohort, a group separate from the roughly 670-subject first cohort. The sequence derives from a woman younger than 30 in good health and CMV-seronegative. The genes are TRBV7-3 and TRBJ2-2; 7 bases are a match to TRBD2. The sequenced sample consisted of PBMCs. CDR3 loop: CASSLDGRLSTGELFF. The CDR3 nucleotides are TGTGCCAGCAGCTTAGACGGGAGGTTGAGCACCGGGGAGCTGTTTTTT. The full variable domain, in which reference TRBV7-3 and TRBJ2-2 provide the parts outside the CDR3, is GAGVSQTPSNKVTEKGKYVELRCDPISGHTALYWYRQSLGQGPEFLIYFQGTGAADDSGLPNDRFFAVRPEGSVSTLKIQRTERGDSAVYLCASSLDGRLSTGELFFGEGSRLTVL.